What follows are 21 T cell receptor beta chains derived from one specimen sequenced in a study of radiotherapy plus CTLA-4 blockade in lung cancer (dated by TCRdb to between 2018 and 2020). Library generation was performed with the immunoSEQ multiplex PCR assay. TCRdb re-hosts the immuneACCESS table, in-frame sequences only. Its copies lack some clones; in the studies checked, an unresolved V gene accounts for under half of them, and the cause for the rest is not known. For this sample the table gives 70,000 to 90,000 clones, of which roughly 75% were detected only once. 7% to 8.5% of the sample comes from the top ten. Here the sequenced sample was peripheral blood, taken from a patient treated with radiotherapy plus ipilimumab. These receptors were obtained from a human donor with non-small cell lung cancer who had a complete response to radiotherapy plus ipilimumab.

The V call is TRBV7-9, the J call TRBJ1-1; 7 nucleotides agree with TRBD1. In germline, CDR1 is SEHNR, CDR2 FQNEAQ (reference sequence). J gave up 6 bases and V 5 bases, and 12 bases lay outside the gene matches. The CDR3 extends over 15 amino acids. CDR3: CASSPYGEGASEAFF. The DNA for the CDR3 is TGTGCCAGCAGCCCGTATGGGGAGGGGGCCTCTGAAGCTTTCTTT.

The chain recombines TRBV7-9 with TRBJ2-1, with TRBD2 identical over 9 bases. The CDR3 is 15 residues long. Germline values: CDR1 SEHNR, CDR2 FQNEAQ (reference sequence). The V and J ends lost 0 bases and 6 bases, in that order; junction bases with no gene match: 3. The CDR3 coding sequence is TGTGCCAGCAGCTTAGCTAGCGGGAGTATCAATGAGCAGTTCTTC. It encodes CASSLASGSINEQFF. Looking up the rest from reference TRBV7-9 and TRBJ2-1 gives the full variable domain: DTGVSQNPRHKITKRGQNVTFRCDPISEHNRLYWYRQTLGQGPEFLTYFQNEAQLEKSRLLSDRFSAERPKGSFSTLEIQRTEQGDSAMYLCASSLASGSINEQFFGPGTRLTVL.

The rearrangement joins TRBV18 to TRBJ2-5, with 7 bases aligning to TRBD2. This CDR3 is built from 16 residues. Per the germline V gene, CDR1 is KGHSH and CDR2 is LQKENI. V shed 3 bases, J shed 4 bases, and the junction held 11 bases outside the gene matches. The CDR3 DNA reads as TGTGCCAGCTCACCTTCTGGGGGAGGGACGCGAGAGACCCAGTACTTC. It yields the protein CASSPSGGGTRETQYF.

This chain uses TRBV6-6 with TRBJ1-2; D uncertain. This CDR3 region has 16 residues. Trimming removed 2 bases from V and 1 base from J, with 14 bases in between. CDR1 MNHNY and CDR2 SVGAGI come from the germline V gene (reference sequence). The chain's CDR3 is CASSYERVGDNYGYTF. CDR3 DNA: TGTGCCAGCAGTTACGAGCGAGTAGGCGATAACTATGGCTACACCTTC.

V is TRBV5-8 and J is TRBJ2-7, with 7 bases that match TRBD2. The germline gives CDR1 SGHTS, CDR2 YDEGEE. The CDR3 is made up of 12 amino acids. V was pared by 6 bases and J by 3 bases, with 3 bases of the junction left unmatched. The CDR3 region has the DNA TGTGCCAGCAAGGCTAGCGGCTACGAGCAGTACGTC. Amino acids: CASKASGYEQYV.

This chain connects TRBV5-6 to TRBJ2-2, with D hard to call. The CDR3 sequence is 14 residues long. V was clipped by 5 bases and J by 2 bases, with 10 bases between them. Germline V gives CDR1 SGHDT, CDR2 YYEEEE. CDR3 residues: CASRDRHNTGELFF. The CDR3 DNA is TGTGCCAGCAGGGACCGACACAACACCGGGGAGCTGTTTTTT.

CDR3 in amino acids: CASRLCGTTSGGSSYEQYV. The CDR3 DNA follows: TGTGCAAGTCGCTTATGTGGTACGACTAGCGGAGGAAGCTCCTACGAGCAGTACGTC. The chain recombines TRBV12-2 with TRBJ2-7; the table's D call of TRBD2 was not tested on the DNA. TRBV12-2 is flagged as a pseudogene. The CDR3 extends over 19 amino acids.

This chain links TRBV4-3 with TRBJ1-4; D is unclear. The CDR3 has 17 residues. CDR1 and CDR2 (germline): LGHNA, YSLEER. Deletions cut 4 bases from V and 2 bases from J, with 17 bases between. CDR3 region: CASSPSRWLGTNEKLFF. The CDR3 coding sequence is TGCGCCAGCAGCCCGAGTCGTTGGTTGGGTACTAATGAAAAACTGTTTTTT.

The chain couples TRBV5-1 to TRBJ1-2, with 9 bases that match TRBD1. Per the germline V gene, CDR1 is SGHRS and CDR2 is YFSETQ. The CDR3 is 14 residues long. Trimming removed 0 bases from V and 4 bases from J; junction bases left unmatched: 1. Here the CDR3 reads CASSLGQGVYGYTF. The CDR3 region has the DNA TGCGCCAGCAGCTTGGGACAGGGGGTCTATGGCTACACCTTC.

The chain links TRBV7-8 to TRBJ1-3, with unresolved D. This CDR3 has 16 residues. Germline loops: CDR1 SGHVS, CDR2 FQNEAQ. V was trimmed by 3 bases and J by 0 bases, leaving 12 bases between them. CDR3 DNA sequence: TGTGCCAGCAGCTTCCGAAGAACCCCCTCTGGAAACACCATATATTTT. Amino acid sequence: CASSFRRTPSGNTIYF.

Here the CDR3 reads CAISESAGDTEAFF. CDR3 in DNA: TGTGCCATCAGTGAGTCGGCTGGGGACACTGAAGCTTTCTTT. The chain uses TRBV10-3 and TRBJ1-1; D gene unclear. Germline V gene lookup returns CDR1 ENHRY and CDR2 SYGVKD. The CDR3 runs 14 residues. V gave up 0 bases and J gave up 3 bases, with 8 bases separating them.

The V call is TRBV7-9, the J call TRBJ1-2, with D unclear. The germline CDR1 and CDR2 sequences are SEHNR and FQNEAQ (reference sequence). The CDR3 covers 13 residues. Trimming left V 1 base short and J 4 bases short, with 7 bases between. CDR3 DNA sequence: TGTGCCAGCAGCTTAGGATTCCGCTATGGCTACACCTTC. Encoded protein: CASSLGFRYGYTF.

The rearrangement joins TRBV5-1 to TRBJ1-1, with 8 bases lining up with TRBD1. Germline-derived CDR1 and CDR2 are SGHRS and YFSETQ. With V trimmed by 0 bases and J by 11 bases, 9 bases remained unmatched. The length of the CDR3 is 14 residues. The CDR3 region has the DNA TGCGCCAGCAGCTTGGGAGACAGGGGAAAACCGGCTTTCTTT. Translated, it gives CASSLGDRGKPAFF. Variable domain in full (rest from reference TRBV5-1 and TRBJ1-1): KAGVTQTPRYLIKTRGQQVTLSCSPISGHRSVSWYQQTPGQGLQFLFEYFSETQRNKGNFPGRFSGRQFSNSRSEMNVSTLELGDSALYLCASSLGDRGKPAFFGQGTRLTVV.

About this clone: One end of the junction fails to match germline, which may point to a read error. This chain links TRBV7-7 with TRBJ2-1; 11 positions match TRBD2. Looked up from germline, CDR1 is SSHAT and CDR2 is FNYEAQ (reference sequence). The CDR3 contains 15 residues. CDR3 DNA sequence: TGTGCTAGCAGCTTAGATAGCGGGGGGGCCAATGAGCAGTTCTTC. Protein: CASSLDSGGANEQFF.

The chain employs TRBV11-2 and TRBJ1-2; 10 positions match TRBD1. Germline CDR1 reads SGHAT; CDR2 reads FQNNGV. J lost 5 bases, V lost 4 bases, and 4 bases had no gene match. This CDR3 is built from 14 residues. The CDR3 DNA is TGTGCCAGCAGCTCTGGGACAGGGGCGTATGGCTACACCTTC. Protein sequence: CASSSGTGAYGYTF.

The chain uses TRBV5-1 and TRBJ1-4; D remains unclear. V was trimmed by 3 bases and J by 8 bases, leaving 17 bases between them. Looked up from germline, CDR1 is SGHRS and CDR2 is YFSETQ. The CDR3 length is 15 residues. CDR3 amino acids: CASSYDGLMIEKLFF. The CDR3, as DNA: TGCGCCAGCAGCTATGACGGATTAATGATCGAAAAACTGTTTTTT.

This clone was seen more than once but under ten times. The chain has TRBV7-9 and TRBJ1-2; D is perhaps TRBD1 (6 bases). Trimming removed 5 bases at V and 7 bases at J, with 11 bases between. From germline, CDR1 is SEHNR and CDR2 FQNEAQ (reference sequence). The CDR3 is made up of 12 amino acids. CDR3 amino acids: CASSIVQGGYTF. The CDR3 nucleotides are TGTGCCAGCAGCATCGTACAGGGTGGCTACACCTTC. Looking up the rest from reference TRBV7-9 and TRBJ1-2 gives the full variable domain: DTGVSQNPRHKITKRGQNVTFRCDPISEHNRLYWYRQTLGQGPEFLTYFQNEAQLEKSRLLSDRFSAERPKGSFSTLEIQRTEQGDSAMYLCASSIVQGGYTFGSGTRLTVV.

In DNA, the CDR3 is TGTGCCAGCAGTGGGGGCGTAGGAAACACCATATATTTT. As protein: CASSGGVGNTIYF. The chain employs TRBV6-1 and TRBJ1-3; TRBD1 is a possible D gene (5 bases). V was trimmed by 4 bases and J by 4 bases, leaving 8 bases between them. The germline V gene has CDR1 MNHNS and CDR2 SASEGT. This CDR3 is 13 amino acids long.

V and J are TRBV28 and TRBJ2-1; D perhaps matches TRBD2 (5 bases). Trimming removed 2 bases at V and 9 bases at J, with 8 bases between. The CDR3 contains 12 residues. In germline, CDR1 is MDHEN, CDR2 SYDVKM. CDR3 region: CASSLNRGEQFF. CDR3 DNA sequence: TGTGCCAGCAGTTTAAACCGGGGTGAGCAGTTCTTC.

The chain joins TRBV5-1 to TRBJ1-1; tentative D call: TRBD1 (5 bases). V lost 1 base, J lost 6 bases, and 16 bases lay in between. From germline, CDR1 is SGHRS and CDR2 YFSETQ. CDR3 length: 15 amino acids. Written as DNA, the CDR3 is TGCGCCAGCAGCTTGATCGGGGCGACGGAAGCTGAAGCTTTCTTT. Its translation: CASSLIGATEAEAFF.

The rearrangement links TRBV11-2 to TRBJ2-1; tentatively, D is TRBD2 (7 bases). In germline, CDR1 is SGHAT, CDR2 FQNNGV. The germline V and J ends were trimmed by 3 bases and 3 bases, with 12 bases remaining between them. The CDR3 has 15 amino acids. CDR3 protein: CASSLAGAFYNEQFF. As DNA, the CDR3 is TGTGCCAGCAGCTTGGCGGGGGCCTTCTACAATGAGCAGTTCTTC.